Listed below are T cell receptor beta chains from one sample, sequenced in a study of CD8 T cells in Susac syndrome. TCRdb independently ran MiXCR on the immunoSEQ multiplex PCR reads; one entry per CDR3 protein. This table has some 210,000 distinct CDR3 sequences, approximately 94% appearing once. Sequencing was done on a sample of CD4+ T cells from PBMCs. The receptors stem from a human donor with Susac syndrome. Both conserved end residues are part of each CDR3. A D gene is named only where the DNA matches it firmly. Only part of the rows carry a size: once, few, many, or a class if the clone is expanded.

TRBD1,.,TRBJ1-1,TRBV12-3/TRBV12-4,TGTGCCAGCGGGCCGACAGGGGGTTTAACTGAAGCTTTCTTT,CASGPTGGLTEAFF
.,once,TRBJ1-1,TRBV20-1,TGCAGTGCTAGAAAGACAGAGCCAAACACTGAAGCTTTCTTT,CSARKTEPNTEAFF
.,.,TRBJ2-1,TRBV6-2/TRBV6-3,TGTGCCAACAGGCGGTGGGGACGGCTTAACAATGAGCAGTTCTTC,CANRRWGRLNNEQFF
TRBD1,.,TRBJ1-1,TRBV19,TGTGCCAGTAGTTCAGAGACAGGGGATGGCACTGAAGCTTTCTTT,CASSSETGDGTEAFF
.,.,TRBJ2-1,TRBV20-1,TGCAGTGCTAGAGACCCCGCCGGCGCACCCGGCAATGAGCAGTTCTTC,CSARDPAGAPGNEQFF
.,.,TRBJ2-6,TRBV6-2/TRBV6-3,TGTGCCAGCAGTTACTCTCGACAGGCTGGGGCCAACGTCCTGACTTTC,CASSYSRQAGANVLTF
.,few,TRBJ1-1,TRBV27,TGTGCCAGCCGGGGACAATTGAACACTGAAGCTTTCTTT,CASRGQLNTEAFF
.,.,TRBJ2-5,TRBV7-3,TGTGCCAGCAGCCAATCGACGGATCGGGGGGAGACCCAGTACTTC,CASSQSTDRGETQYF
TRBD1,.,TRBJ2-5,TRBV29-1,TGCAGCGTCGGACAGGGGCGGAGGGAGACCCAGTACTTC,CSVGQGRRETQYF
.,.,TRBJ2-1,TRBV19,TGTGCCAGTAGTCCGCCGGGGGAGGTCTACAATGAGCAGTTCTTC,CASSPPGEVYNEQFF
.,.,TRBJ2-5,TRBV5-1,TGCGCCAGCACCCAAGGCGGTCGGGAGACCCAGTACTTC,CASTQGGRETQYF
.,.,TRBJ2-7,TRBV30,TGTGCCTGGAGTGTACGACGAGACTACGAGCAGTACTTC,CAWSVRRDYEQYF
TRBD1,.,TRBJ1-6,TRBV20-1,TGCAGTGCCCGCCGGAGATTGACAGGGAAATCTTCACCCCTCCACTTT,CSARRRLTGKSSPLHF
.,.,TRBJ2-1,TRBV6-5,TGTGCCAGCAGTCGAGGACTACACAATGAGCAGTTCTTC,CASSRGLHNEQFF
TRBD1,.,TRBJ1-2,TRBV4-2,TGTGCCAGCAGCCAAGATATGACAGGGTGGGGCTACACCTTC,CASSQDMTGWGYTF
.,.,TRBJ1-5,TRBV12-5,TGTGCTAGTGGTTTGGTACGTAGGGGAGGGATTCTCAGGGATCAGCCCCAGCATTTT,CASGLVRRGGILRDQPQHF
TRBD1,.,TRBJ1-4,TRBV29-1,TGCAGCGCTGAGGGACAGGGACAAAAACTGTTTTTT,CSAEGQGQKLFF
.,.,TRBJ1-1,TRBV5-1,TGCGCCAGCAGCTTGGATTGGATCATGAACACTGAAGCTTTCTTT,CASSLDWIMNTEAFF
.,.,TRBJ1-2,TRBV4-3,TGCGCCAGCAGCCGATCCGCCCGGCTTAACTATGGCTACACCTTC,CASSRSARLNYGYTF
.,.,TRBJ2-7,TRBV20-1,TGCAGTGCTAGCCCCCCGAGCCTCCCGAGGGAGCAGTACTTC,CSASPPSLPREQYF
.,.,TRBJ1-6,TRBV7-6,TGTGCCAGCAGCTTATATGAGGATTCACCCCTCCACTTT,CASSLYEDSPLHF
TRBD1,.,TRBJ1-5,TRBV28,TGTGCCAGCAGGGGACAGGGGGCCAACAATCAGCCCCAGCATTTT,CASRGQGANNQPQHF
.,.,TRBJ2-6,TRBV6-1,TGTGCCAGCATGGTTCAACCCGGGTCTGGGGCCAACGTCCTGACTTTC,CASMVQPGSGANVLTF
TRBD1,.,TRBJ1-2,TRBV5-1,TGCGCCAGCAGCTGGACAGGTGGTGGCTACACCTTC,CASSWTGGGYTF
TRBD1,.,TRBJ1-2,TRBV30,TGTGCCTGGGGGACAGGGGGCAGAGAGGGCTACACCTTC,CAWGTGGREGYTF
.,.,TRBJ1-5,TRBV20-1,TGCAGTGCTGGCGGACAGCTCCATCGGCCCCAGCATTTT,CSAGGQLHRPQHF
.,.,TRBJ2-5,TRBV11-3,TGTGCCAGCAGCTTATCGACAGCACAAGAGACCCAGTACTTC,CASSLSTAQETQYF
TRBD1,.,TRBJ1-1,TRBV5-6,TGTGCCAGCAGCCCAGGGACAGGGGGCTTCGGATCTACTGAAGCTTTCTTT,CASSPGTGGFGSTEAFF
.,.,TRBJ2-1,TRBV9,TGTGCCAGCAGTCCGGGGGGCGATCTCTACAATGAGCAGTTCTTC,CASSPGGDLYNEQFF
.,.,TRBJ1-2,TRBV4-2,TGTGCCAGCAGCCAAGACACCTTAAACTATGGCTACACCTTC,CASSQDTLNYGYTF
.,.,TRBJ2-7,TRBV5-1,TGCGCCAGCAGCTCCAATTGGGGGCTAGGCTACGAGCAGTACTTC,CASSSNWGLGYEQYF
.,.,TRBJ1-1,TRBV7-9,TGTGCCAGCAGCTTGTCGTCTGGCAATAATGAAGCTTTCTTT,CASSLSSGNNEAFF
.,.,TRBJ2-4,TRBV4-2,TGTGCCAGCAGCCAAGTGGGTAGCGGAAACATTCAGTACTTC,CASSQVGSGNIQYF
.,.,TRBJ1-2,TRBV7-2,TGTGCCAGCAGCTTAGTTCCGGCTGGGTATGGCTACACCTTC,CASSLVPAGYGYTF
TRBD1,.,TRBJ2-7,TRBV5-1,TGCGCCAGCAGCTTTGGAGCCGGGACAGGGGGCGAGCAGTACTTC,CASSFGAGTGGEQYF
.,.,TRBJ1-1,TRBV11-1,TGTGCCAGCGGCCGGGCTGGGGGTCACACTGAAGCTTTCTTT,CASGRAGGHTEAFF
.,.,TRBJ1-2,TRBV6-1,TGTGCCAGCAGTCAGTGGACATCTGGCTACACCTTC,CASSQWTSGYTF
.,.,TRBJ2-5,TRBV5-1,TGCGCCAGCAGCTTGGCCATTGGAAAAGAGACCCAGTACTTC,CASSLAIGKETQYF
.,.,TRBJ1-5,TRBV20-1,TGCAGTGCTAAGTTCTCTGTAGGGAGCAATCAGCCCCAGCATTTT,CSAKFSVGSNQPQHF
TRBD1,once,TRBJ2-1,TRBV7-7,TGTGCTAGCAGCTCCTCCGGGACAGGGTCATATGAGCAGTTCTTC,CASSSSGTGSYEQFF
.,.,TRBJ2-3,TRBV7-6,TGTGCCAGCAGCGCCTCTATCGGCACAGATACGCAGTATTTT,CASSASIGTDTQYF
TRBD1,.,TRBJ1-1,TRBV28,TGTGCCACGATCCGGGACAGGGGAACTGAAGCTTTCTTT,CATIRDRGTEAFF
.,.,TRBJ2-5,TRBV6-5,TGTGCCAGCAGTTCCCCCCCAGGGCGAACGGAGACCCAGTACTTC,CASSSPPGRTETQYF
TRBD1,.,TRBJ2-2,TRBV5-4,TGTGCCAGCAGCTTGGGACAGGGGCCCGGGGAGCTGTTTTTT,CASSLGQGPGELFF
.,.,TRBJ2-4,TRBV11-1,TGTGCCAGCAGCTTAGGCCTTCCGTCGGGGGACATTCAGTACTTC,CASSLGLPSGDIQYF
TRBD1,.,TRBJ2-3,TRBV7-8,TGTGCCAGCAGCTTCGACAGGGGGGTTGGGGCCACAGATACGCAGTATTTT,CASSFDRGVGATDTQYF
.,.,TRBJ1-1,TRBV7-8,TGTGCCAGCAGCTTACTTTCAGATACCAACACTGAAGCTTTCTTT,CASSLLSDTNTEAFF
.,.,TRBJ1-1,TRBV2,TGTGCCACCCAATGGGGGGCAGGGAACACTGAAGCTTTCTTT,CATQWGAGNTEAFF
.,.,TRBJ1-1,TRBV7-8,TGTGCCAGCAGCTTCGAAGAGACCGAAGCTGAAGCTTTCTTT,CASSFEETEAEAFF
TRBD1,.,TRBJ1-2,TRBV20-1,TGCAGTGCAACGGGACAGACGACAGGGGGCTACACCTTC,CSATGQTTGGYTF
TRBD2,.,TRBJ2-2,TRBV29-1,TGCAGCGTTGACGGGGGGAAGAACACCGGGGAGCTGTTTTTT,CSVDGGKNTGELFF
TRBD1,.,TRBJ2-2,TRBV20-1,TGCAGTACTACTAGGGGACAGGGAACCGGGGAGCTGTTTTTT,CSTTRGQGTGELFF